This T cell receptor (beta chain) was captured by sequencing in a study of early T cells in non-severe SARS-CoV-2 infection. Unique molecular identifiers were attached to individual cDNA molecules. Via MiXCR, TCRdb re-called the 5' RACE reads, giving one row per CDR3 protein. The repertoire holds over 90,000 distinct CDR3 sequences, with less than 15% as singletons. This clonotype has at least ten counts. After removal of 1 base from V and 5 bases from J, the junction contained 5 bases not matched to a gene. This CDR3 spans 14 amino acids. Per the germline V gene, CDR1 is SGHRS and CDR2 is YFSETQ. The sequenced material came from whole blood. This sequence originates from an adult who was a healthcare worker with PCR-confirmed SARS-CoV-2 infection or an uninfected control (not recorded which). V and J are TRBV5-1 and TRBJ1-1; 7 bases are a match to TRBD1. The CDR3 sequence is CASSLQEGATEAFF. CDR3 in DNA: TGCGCCAGCAGCTTGCAAGAGGGGGCGACTGAAGCTTTCTTT.